The rows below give T cell receptor beta chains drawn from one sample of a study of T cells in Graves' hyperthyroidism and ophthalmopathy. TCRdb re-analysed the multiplex PCR reads in MiXCR, keeping a single row per CDR3 protein. The repertoire holds 500,000 to 600,000 distinct CDR3 sequences, with 15% to 20% as singletons. Sequencing used blood. These receptor sequences come from a man in his forties or fifties with Graves' ophthalmopathy. The CDR3 runs from the conserved cysteine through the conserved F or W. D genes are given only for firm matches. Size is stated for part of the rows, as once, few or many counts, or as a class when the clone is expanded.

CDR3aa	CDR3nt	v_gene	d_gene	abundance	j_gene
CSASTSKTPGGDGRAAYEQYF	TGCAGTGCTAGTACGTCGAAAACGCCAGGGGGGGACGGGAGGGCCGCCTACGAGCAGTACTTC	TRBV20-1	-	-	TRBJ2-7
CSARVTGNYTF	TGCAGTGCTAGAGTAACGGGGAACTACACCTTC	TRBV20-1	-	few	TRBJ1-2
CASSMATRGTGELFF	TGTGCCAGCAGCATGGCTACCCGGGGGACCGGGGAGCTGTTTTTT	TRBV28	-	few	TRBJ2-2
CASSRLAGDGDTQYF	TGTGCCAGCAGTAGGTTAGCGGGAGATGGAGATACGCAGTATTTT	TRBV25-1	TRBD2	-	TRBJ2-3
CASSQGQGNNSPLHF	TGTGCCAGCAGCCAAGGACAGGGAAATAATTCACCCCTCCACTTT	TRBV3-1	TRBD1	-	TRBJ1-6
CASSLGRLAGKAKSYTQYF	TGTGCCAGCAGCTTAGGGCGACTAGCGGGAAAGGCCAAGTCGTATACGCAGTATTTT	TRBV7-8	TRBD2	many	TRBJ2-3
CATSKPSAGARSNSPLHF	TGTGCCACCAGCAAGCCGAGCGCAGGGGCGAGAAGCAATTCACCCCTCCACTTT	TRBV15	-	-	TRBJ1-6
CSARDPGGRYSYEQYF	TGCAGTGCTAGAGATCCGGGCGGCCGCTACTCCTACGAGCAGTACTTC	TRBV20-1	-	few	TRBJ2-7
CASSDRDQETQYF	TGTGCCAGTAGTGACAGGGATCAAGAGACCCAGTACTTC	TRBV19	TRBD1	-	TRBJ2-5
CASSVSSSQGIPKVDEQFF	TGTGCCAGCAGCGTTAGTAGTAGCCAGGGTATTCCGAAGGTCGATGAGCAGTTCTTC	TRBV9	-	-	TRBJ2-1
CASSSGQGGGYTF	TGTGCCAGCAGCTCTGGACAGGGAGGAGGCTACACCTTC	TRBV12-3/TRBV12-4	TRBD1	-	TRBJ1-2
CASSTASDRGHGYTF	TGTGCCAGCAGCACCGCCTCGGACAGGGGACATGGCTACACCTTC	TRBV12-3/TRBV12-4	TRBD1	-	TRBJ1-2
CASSSEQGPYEQYF	TGTGCCAGCAGTTCCGAACAGGGCCCCTACGAGCAGTACTTC	TRBV28	-	few	TRBJ2-7
CASSGGRSTYTEAFF	TGTGCCAGCAGTGGGGGGCGGAGTACGTACACTGAAGCTTTCTTT	TRBV12-3/TRBV12-4	-	few	TRBJ1-1
CASSLLTAGRDQETQYF	TGCGCCAGCAGCCTCCTCACGGCAGGGAGGGATCAAGAGACCCAGTACTTC	TRBV4-1	TRBD2	-	TRBJ2-5
CAWSLGVEAFF	TGTGCCTGGAGTCTGGGGGTTGAAGCTTTCTTT	TRBV30	-	-	TRBJ1-1
CASSIKGQGDEQFF	TGTGCCAGTAGTATTAAGGGACAGGGGGATGAGCAGTTCTTC	TRBV19	TRBD1	-	TRBJ2-1
CASSSVQANYGYTF	TGTGCCAGCAGTTCCGTACAGGCTAACTATGGCTACACCTTC	TRBV6-5	-	few	TRBJ1-2
CASSVPRGKAELSYEQYF	TGTGCCAGCAGCGTACCGAGAGGGAAAGCAGAGTTGTCCTACGAGCAGTACTTC	TRBV7-8	-	-	TRBJ2-7
CASSLVDFGETGEQYF	TGTGCCAGCAGCTTAGTGGATTTTGGGGAAACGGGCGAGCAGTACTTC	TRBV7-9	-	few	TRBJ2-7
CASSYSKTGYEQYF	TGTGCCAGCAGTTACTCGAAGACTGGCTACGAGCAGTACTTC	TRBV6-2/TRBV6-3	-	few	TRBJ2-7
CASSLLDRVNRGYTF	TGTGCCAGCAGCTTGCTGGACAGGGTGAATCGTGGCTACACCTTC	TRBV5-4	TRBD1	few	TRBJ1-2
CASSVGGGGSYEQYF	TGTGCCAGCAGCGTAGGAGGGGGAGGTTCGTACGAGCAGTACTTC	TRBV9	-	-	TRBJ2-7
CSAKYRGRGAGRTQYF	TGCAGTGCTAAATATCGGGGGAGAGGCGCTGGGAGGACCCAGTACTTC	TRBV20-1	-	few	TRBJ2-5
CASSGQELYGYTF	TGTGCCAGTAGCGGACAAGAACTCTATGGCTACACCTTC	TRBV19	-	few	TRBJ1-2
CASSYTGGAGANVLTF	TGTGCCAGCAGCTACACCGGGGGGGCTGGGGCCAACGTCCTGACTTTC	TRBV7-2	TRBD2	many	TRBJ2-6
CASSLAQGPDTQYF	TGCGCCAGCAGCTTGGCGCAGGGGCCAGATACGCAGTATTTT	TRBV5-1	-	few	TRBJ2-3
CASSIPSGNTIYF	TGTGCCAGCAGTATTCCCTCTGGAAACACCATATATTTT	TRBV12-3/TRBV12-4	-	-	TRBJ1-3
CASSEGGSSYNEQFF	TGTGCCAGCAGTGAAGGGGGTAGCTCCTACAATGAGCAGTTCTTC	TRBV6-1	-	many	TRBJ2-1
CASTVEAGGSYNEQFF	TGCGCCAGCACGGTTGAAGCGGGGGGGTCCTACAATGAGCAGTTCTTC	TRBV5-1	TRBD2	few	TRBJ2-1
CASSLGVGTLGPGELFF	TGTGCCAGCAGCTTAGGGGTCGGAACCCTGGGCCCCGGGGAGCTGTTTTTT	TRBV7-6	-	few	TRBJ2-2
CASSITTGGSETQYF	TGTGCCAGCAGCATAACGACAGGGGGCTCAGAGACCCAGTACTTC	TRBV7-9	TRBD1	many	TRBJ2-5
CSARIGWYEQYF	TGCAGTGCTAGAATAGGTTGGTATGAGCAGTACTTC	TRBV20-1	-	-	TRBJ2-7
CASSEVSAGRGFVAFF	TGTGCCAGCAGTGAGGTTTCTGCAGGGAGAGGGTTCGTAGCTTTCTTT	TRBV6-1	-	many	TRBJ1-1
CASSRGGSLTGELFF	TGTGCCAGCAGCCGAGGGGGGAGCCTCACCGGGGAGCTGTTTTTT	TRBV11-3	-	-	TRBJ2-2
CSLDQSYEQYF	TGCAGTTTGGACCAATCCTACGAGCAGTACTTC	TRBV20-1	-	-	TRBJ2-7
CASSLTGSITDTQYF	TGTGCCAGCAGCCTGACAGGGAGTATTACAGATACGCAGTATTTT	TRBV3-1	TRBD1	many	TRBJ2-3
CASSLDRGDEQYF	TGTGCCAGCAGCCTTGACAGGGGTGACGAGCAGTACTTC	TRBV3-1	TRBD1	-	TRBJ2-7
CASSSTSGLGNEQFF	TGTGCCAGCAGCTCAACCTCGGGACTAGGCAATGAGCAGTTCTTC	TRBV7-3	TRBD2	many	TRBJ2-1
CASSSPGLPPQHF	TGTGCCAGCAGTTCCCCCGGGCTTCCGCCCCAGCATTTT	TRBV28	-	many	TRBJ1-5
CASSFWGRPIGQPQHF	TGTGCCAGCAGCTTCTGGGGAAGACCCATCGGTCAGCCCCAGCATTTT	TRBV5-6	-	few	TRBJ1-5
CASKGGHTDTQYF	TGTGCCAGCAAAGGAGGGCACACAGATACGCAGTATTTT	TRBV28	-	few	TRBJ2-3
CASSAGGGGHF	TGTGCCAGCAGCGCCGGGGGGGGAGGCCACTTC	TRBV7-2	TRBD2	few	TRBJ2-5
CAASGTSWDTQYF	TGTGCCGCCAGTGGAACCAGTTGGGATACGCAGTATTTT	TRBV24-1	-	-	TRBJ2-3
CASSTRTAFTEAFF	TGTGCCAGTAGTACGAGGACAGCCTTCACTGAAGCTTTCTTT	TRBV19	-	few	TRBJ1-1
CSARDGTSSYEQYF	TGCAGTGCTAGAGACGGGACTAGTAGCTACGAGCAGTACTTC	TRBV20-1	TRBD2	-	TRBJ2-7
CAWSTGRSGANVLTF	TGTGCCTGGAGTACAGGGCGCTCTGGGGCCAACGTCCTGACTTTC	TRBV30	-	-	TRBJ2-6
CASSQTGRGHTDTQYF	TGCGCCAGCAGTCAGACAGGGAGGGGTCACACAGATACGCAGTATTTT	TRBV5-1	-	few	TRBJ2-3